Listed below are T cell receptor beta chains from one sample, sequenced in a study of neurological immune-mediated disorders. One entry per CDR3 protein results from TCRdb running MiXCR on the 5' RACE reads. This table holds about 70,000 distinct CDR3 sequences, more than 3% found once. Source material: PBMCs. These receptors were obtained from a woman aged 45 to 65 with multiple sclerosis. CDR3s include the opening cysteine and the closing phenylalanine or tryptophan. Fields, in order: J gene, V gene, clone size, D gene, CDR3 DNA, CDR3 protein. D genes are given only for firm matches. Clone sizes are shown as how often the clone was seen (once, few, many) or a class if it is expanded.

TRBJ2-7 | TRBV7-2 | many | TRBD1 | TGTGCCAGCAGCTTCCGACAGGGCTCCTACGAGCAGTACTTC | CASSFRQGSYEQYF
TRBJ1-2 | TRBV5-1 | many | - | TGCGCCAGCAGCTTGGCCGGTCAGATGGGCTACACCTTC | CASSLAGQMGYTF
TRBJ1-6 | TRBV5-1 | many | - | TGCGCCAGCAGCTTGGAGTTCCCAAACTATAATTCACCCCTCCACTTT | CASSLEFPNYNSPLHF
TRBJ2-3 | TRBV3-1 | many | TRBD2 | TGTGCCAGCAGCCAAGATCGGCCTAGCGGGAGAAGGACAGATACGCAGTATTTT | CASSQDRPSGRRTDTQYF
TRBJ1-2 | TRBV5-1 | many | - | TGCGCCAGCAGCTTGGGGGGACACTATGGCTACACCTTC | CASSLGGHYGYTF
TRBJ1-1 | TRBV5-1 | many | - | TGCGCCAGCAGCGGGATGGACAGAATGAACACTGAAGCTTTCTTT | CASSGMDRMNTEAFF
TRBJ1-6 | TRBV27 | many | - | TGTGCCAGCAGTTTACTCGGGACCGATTCACCCCTCCACTTT | CASSLLGTDSPLHF
TRBJ2-3 | TRBV5-6 | many | TRBD2 | TGTGCCAGCAGCTTCGGACTAGCGGGAGAGGGTGATACGCAGTATTTT | CASSFGLAGEGDTQYF
TRBJ1-5 | TRBV28 | many | - | TGTGCCAGCAGTTTGGTAGAGAACTATCAGCCCCAGCATTTT | CASSLVENYQPQHF
TRBJ2-5 | TRBV20-1 | many | TRBD1 | TGCAGTGCCAACCAATGGTCAGGACAGGGAGTAGAGACCCAGTACTTC | CSANQWSGQGVETQYF